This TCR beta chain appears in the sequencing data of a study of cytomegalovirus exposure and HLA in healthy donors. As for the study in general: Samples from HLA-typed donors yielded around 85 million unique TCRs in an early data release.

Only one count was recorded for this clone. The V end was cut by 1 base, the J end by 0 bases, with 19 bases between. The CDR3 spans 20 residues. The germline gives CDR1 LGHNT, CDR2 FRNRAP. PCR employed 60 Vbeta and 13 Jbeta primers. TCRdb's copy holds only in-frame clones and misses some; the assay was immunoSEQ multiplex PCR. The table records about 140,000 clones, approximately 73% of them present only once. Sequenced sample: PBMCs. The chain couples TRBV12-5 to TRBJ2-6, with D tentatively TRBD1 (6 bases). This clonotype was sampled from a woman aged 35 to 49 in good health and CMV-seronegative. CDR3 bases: TGTGCTAGTGGTTTGGACACCCTGGACAGTATATACTCTGGGGCCAACGTCCTGACTTTC. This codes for CASGLDTLDSIYSGANVLTF.